Each of the 6 T cell receptor beta chains below was sequenced from the same sample in a study of shared clonotypes between healthy human individuals. Generated by immunoSEQ multiplex PCR, the TCRdb table keeps only in-frame clones and is missing some. Of 1,500,000 or so clones in the sample, approximately 98.5% were seen once. The material sequenced was naive CD4+ T cells sorted from blood. Sample subset: CD45RA+ positively selected. The receptor set was obtained from a man aged 30 to 45 in good health.

This clone was counted once. The identical CDR3 is also encoded by other nucleotide sequences in the sample. The rearrangement uses TRBV29-1 and TRBJ2-2; D not certain. Between the trimmed V and J ends, which lost 6 bases and 0 bases, there was a span of 11 bases. Germline V gene data show CDR1 as SQVTM and CDR2 as ANQGSEA. This CDR3 spans 14 amino acids. The CDR3 is CSVIGRPNTGELFF. The CDR3 DNA reads as TGCAGCGTCATTGGTCGACCGAACACCGGGGAGCTGTTTTTT.

The chain couples TRBV28 to TRBJ1-1, with D maybe TRBD1 (5 bases). Trimming took 8 bases from V and 7 from J, leaving 17 bases between them. Germline V gene data show CDR1 as MDHEN and CDR2 as SYDVKM. The CDR3 consists of 13 residues. The CDR3 DNA reads as TGTGCCAGCTACTCCCGGGGGGGAAGTGAAGCTTTCTTT. Its protein is CASYSRGGSEAFF.

This clone was found once. The V and J genes are TRBV4-2 and TRBJ2-7; 8 nucleotides align to TRBD2. Trimming at V came to 0 bases and at J to 0 bases, leaving 4 bases not matched to a gene. The CDR3 runs 16 residues. The germline V gene encodes CDR1 LGHNA and CDR2 YNFKEQ. The CDR3 loop reads CASSQDFSGVSYEQYF. The CDR3, as DNA: TGTGCCAGCAGCCAAGACTTTAGCGGGGTCTCCTACGAGCAGTACTTC.

The CDR3 loop is CASSFPAGGFNQPQHF. The CDR3, as DNA: TGTGCCAGCAGTTTTCCGGCAGGGGGCTTCAATCAGCCCCAGCATTTT. J is TRBJ1-5 and V is TRBV28; TRBD1 aligns across 8 bases. V was clipped by 3 bases and J by 3 bases; unmatched bases: 7. Germline CDR1 MDHEN, CDR2 SYDVKM. This CDR3 is 16 amino acids long.

V and J are TRBV29-1 and TRBJ2-5; 9 positions agree with TRBD1. J lost 5 bases, V lost 7 bases, and 11 bases had no gene match. The CDR3 has 14 residues. CDR1 and CDR2 (germline): SQVTM, ANQGSEA. CDR3 residues: CSGMGGQGGETQYF. For the CDR3, the DNA is TGCAGCGGGATGGGGGGACAGGGTGGCGAGACCCAGTACTTC.

J is TRBJ2-1 and V is TRBV29-1; D might be TRBD2 (5 bases). CDR3 length: 15 residues. Germline V gene data show CDR1 as SQVTM and CDR2 as ANQGSEA. V lost 8 bases and J 4 bases, leaving 21 bases between the germline ends. The CDR3 region is CSSRADRSLYNEQFF. Written as DNA, the CDR3 is TGCAGCTCCCGAGCGGACCGAAGCCTTTACAATGAGCAGTTCTTC.